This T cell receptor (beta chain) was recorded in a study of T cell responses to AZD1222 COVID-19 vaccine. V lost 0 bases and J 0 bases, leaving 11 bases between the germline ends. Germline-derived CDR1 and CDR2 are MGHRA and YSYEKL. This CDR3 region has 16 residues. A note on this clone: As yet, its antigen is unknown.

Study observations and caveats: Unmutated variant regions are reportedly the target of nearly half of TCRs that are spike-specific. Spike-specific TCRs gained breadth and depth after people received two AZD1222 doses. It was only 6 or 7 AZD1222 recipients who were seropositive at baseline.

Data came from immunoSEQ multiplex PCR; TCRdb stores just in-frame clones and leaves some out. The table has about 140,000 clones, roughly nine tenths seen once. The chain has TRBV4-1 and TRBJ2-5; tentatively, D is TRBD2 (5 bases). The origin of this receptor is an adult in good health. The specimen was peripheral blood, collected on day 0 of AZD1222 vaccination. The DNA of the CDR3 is TGCGCCAGCAGCCAAGACCCTCCGGGGTACCAAGAGACCCAGTACTTC. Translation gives CASSQDPPGYQETQYF.